This T cell receptor beta chain originates from a study of long-term antiretroviral therapy in people with HIV. Version v3.0 of the immunoSEQ assay was performed at survey level. Sequenced by immunoSEQ multiplex PCR; TCRdb stores in-frame clones only, minus some. There are 20,000 to 25,000 clones in the sample; around four fifths occur only once, and around 8.3% lies in the top ten. The CDR3 totals 15 residues. Germline CDR1 is SGHRS and CDR2 is YFSETQ. Trimming took off 0 bases at V and 2 bases at J, with 8 bases between the two ends. Here the sequenced sample was unsorted PBMCs, taken 1.2 years after starting antiretroviral therapy. The TCR originated in a woman aged 40 to 49 with HIV. The chain employs TRBV5-1 and TRBJ1-4; D is ambiguous. The chain's CDR3 is CASSLGGNTNEKLFF. In DNA, the CDR3 is TGCGCCAGCAGCTTGGGGGGAAACACTAATGAAAAACTGTTTTTT.